What follows are 4 T cell receptor beta chains derived from one specimen sequenced in a study of cytomegalovirus exposure and HLA in healthy donors. PCR employed 60 Vbeta and 13 Jbeta primers. The method was immunoSEQ multiplex PCR; TCRdb's version includes in-frame clones alone and lacks a portion of them. The sample includes 150,000 or so clones, about three quarters of them seen just once. The sequenced sample was PBMCs. These receptors all come from a man aged 40-50 years in good health and CMV-seropositive.

The rearrangement joins TRBV9 to TRBJ2-7, with D tentatively TRBD1 (5 bases). This CDR3 has 15 residues. V lost 1 base to trimming and J lost 2 bases, with 13 bases between them. Germline lookup yields CDR1 SGDLS and CDR2 YYNGEE. The CDR3 spells CASSVRGQGPYEQYF. As DNA, the CDR3 is TGTGCCAGCAGCGTAAGAGGCCAGGGTCCCTACGAGCAGTACTTC. Supplemented by reference TRBV9 and TRBJ2-7, the full variable domain reads DSGVTQTPKHLITATGQRVTLRCSPRSGDLSVYWYQQSLDQGLQFLIQYYNGEERAKGNILERFSAQQFPDLHSELNLSSLELGDSALYFCASSVRGQGPYEQYFGPGTRLTVT.

The chain has TRBV5-1 and TRBJ1-6; TRBD1 matches at 9 bases. V was pared by 0 bases and J by 10 bases, with 11 bases of the junction left unmatched. Germline CDR1 and CDR2: SGHRS and YFSETQ. The CDR3 length is 17 residues. Here the CDR3 reads CASSLGELGTGMSPLHF. As DNA, the CDR3 is TGCGCCAGCAGCTTGGGGGAGCTCGGGACAGGGATGTCACCCCTCCACTTT. Together with reference TRBV5-1 and TRBJ1-6, the CDR3 gives the full variable domain: KAGVTQTPRYLIKTRGQQVTLSCSPISGHRSVSWYQQTPGQGLQFLFEYFSETQRNKGNFPGRFSGRQFSNSRSEMNVSTLELGDSALYLCASSLGELGTGMSPLHFGNGTRLTVT.

This chain joins TRBV6-5 and TRBJ1-2, with D possibly TRBD1 on 6 matching bases. This CDR3 is 14 amino acids long. CDR1 and CDR2 (germline): MNHEY, SVGAGI. Trimming shortened V by 6 bases and J by 2 bases, and 13 bases separated the two germline ends. CDR3 coding DNA: TGTGCCAGCAGGAACAGGGACACCAACTATGGCTACACCTTC. Protein: CASRNRDTNYGYTF.

The V gene is TRBV7-6, the J gene TRBJ2-1; 7 nucleotides line up with TRBD2. The J segment lost 3 bases and the V segment lost 4 bases, leaving 9 bases of the junction unmatched. Per germline, CDR1 SGHVS and CDR2 FNYEAQ. The CDR3 runs to 16 residues. The DNA of the CDR3 is TGTGCCAGCAGCTCGGACCAGAGCGGGGTCTACAATGAGCAGTTCTTC. As protein: CASSSDQSGVYNEQFF.